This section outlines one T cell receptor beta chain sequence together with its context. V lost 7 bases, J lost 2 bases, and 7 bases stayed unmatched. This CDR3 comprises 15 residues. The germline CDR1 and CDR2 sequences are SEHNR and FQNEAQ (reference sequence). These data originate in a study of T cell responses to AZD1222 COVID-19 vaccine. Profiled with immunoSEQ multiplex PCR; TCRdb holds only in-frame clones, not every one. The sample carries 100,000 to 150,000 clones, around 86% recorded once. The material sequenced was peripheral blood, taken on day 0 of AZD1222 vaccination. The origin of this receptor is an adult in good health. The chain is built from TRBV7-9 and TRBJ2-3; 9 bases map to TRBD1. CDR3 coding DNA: TGTGCCAGCAACCCGGGACAGGGCCACACAGATACGCAGTATTTT. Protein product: CASNPGQGHTDTQYF.